This T cell receptor (beta chain) appears in the sequencing data of a study of blood T cell repertoires in COVID-19. For the study at large: Some COVID-19 samples were acute and others convalescent; all came from the United States, Italy and Spain.

In the authors' methods: Estimates of nucleated cell counts were drawn from the amplification of reference gene primers. This table comes from immunoSEQ multiplex PCR, and its TCRdb copy is limited to in-frame clones, with some not included. V and J calls and clone size are copied from that table; D and trimming were computed from the DNA. The profile covers around 42,000 clones, with about 85% appearing a single time and around 14% taken by the ten largest. The CDR3 is made up of 14 amino acids. The germline V and J ends were trimmed by 3 bases and 7 bases, with 12 bases remaining between them. The V gene's germline CDR1 is SEHNR and CDR2 FQNEAQ (reference sequence).

The chain employs TRBV7-9 and TRBJ2-2; the D gene is possibly TRBD1 (5 bases). The sequenced sample consisted of peripheral blood. This receptor was taken from a woman aged 65 to 85 in a cohort sampled during active COVID-19. The CDR3 region has the DNA TGTGCCAGCAGCTTGGCAGGGCGTGACGGGGAGCTGTTTTTT. Protein sequence: CASSLAGRDGELFF.